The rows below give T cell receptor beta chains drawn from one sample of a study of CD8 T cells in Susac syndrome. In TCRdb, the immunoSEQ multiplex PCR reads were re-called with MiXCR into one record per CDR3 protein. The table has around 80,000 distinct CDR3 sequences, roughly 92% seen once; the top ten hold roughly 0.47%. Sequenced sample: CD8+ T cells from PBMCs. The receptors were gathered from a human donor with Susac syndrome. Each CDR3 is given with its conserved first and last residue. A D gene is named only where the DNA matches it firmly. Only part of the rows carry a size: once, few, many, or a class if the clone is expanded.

CASSLGQGQDTQYF TGTGCCAGCAGCTTGGGGCAGGGGCAAGATACGCAGTATTTT TRBJ2-3 . TRBV5-8 .
CASTPSRGFGEKGYTF TGTGCCAGCACTCCTTCAAGGGGGTTCGGAGAAAAAGGCTACACCTTC TRBJ1-2 . TRBV6-1 .
CATSRVRGRGEQFF TGTGCCACCAGCAGAGTCAGGGGGCGAGGTGAGCAGTTCTTC TRBJ2-1 TRBD1 TRBV15 .
CSARDPRSSGNTIYF TGCAGTGCTAGAGATCCCCGGAGCTCTGGAAACACCATATATTTT TRBJ1-3 . TRBV20-1 .
CASSLFFTGWQETQYF TGTGCCAGCAGTTTGTTTTTTACTGGTTGGCAAGAGACCCAGTACTTC TRBJ2-5 . TRBV28 .
CASSLEPGTSGSSYEQYF TGTGCCAGCAGCTTAGAACCAGGGACTAGCGGGAGTTCCTACGAGCAGTACTTC TRBJ2-7 TRBD2 TRBV7-9 .
CASSLDFILAGGNEQFF TGCGCCAGCAGCTTGGACTTCATCCTAGCGGGAGGAAATGAGCAGTTCTTC TRBJ2-1 TRBD2 TRBV5-1 once
CASSLALSGNTIYF TGTGCCAGCAGCTTAGCGCTGTCTGGAAACACCATATATTTT TRBJ1-3 . TRBV7-2 .
CASSSVSETSSYEQYF TGTGCCAGCAGTTCAGTCTCGGAGACCTCCTCCTACGAGCAGTACTTC TRBJ2-7 . TRBV28 .
CASRPRLGSHEQYF TGTGCCAGCAGGCCGAGGTTGGGATCACACGAGCAGTACTTC TRBJ2-7 . TRBV7-2 .
CASSPGSGETQYF TGTGCCAGCTCACCGGGGAGCGGGGAGACCCAGTACTTC TRBJ2-5 . TRBV18 .
CASSFSPPNTGELFF TGTGCCAGCAGTTTCAGCCCCCCGAACACCGGGGAGCTGTTTTTT TRBJ2-2 . TRBV7-9 .
CSARPASSYEQYF TGCAGTGCTAGACCAGCCAGCTCCTACGAGCAGTACTTC TRBJ2-7 . TRBV20-1 .
CASSKRNPQLDEQYF TGTGCCAGCAGTAAACGGAACCCCCAGCTCGACGAGCAGTACTTC TRBJ2-7 . TRBV6-2/TRBV6-3 .
CASSGQGGGHGEKLFF TGTGCCAGCAGTGGCCAGGGGGGGGGTCACGGTGAAAAACTGTTTTTT TRBJ1-4 TRBD1 TRBV2 .
CATGTTTDTQYF TGTGCCACCGGGACTACAACAGATACGCAGTATTTT TRBJ2-3 TRBD2 TRBV24-1 .
CSASNIAGVGNEQFF TGCAGTGCTAGTAACATAGCGGGAGTTGGGAATGAGCAGTTCTTC TRBJ2-1 TRBD2 TRBV20-1 .
CATSERTGRDYNEQFF TGTGCCACCAGTGAGCGGACAGGGAGGGACTACAATGAGCAGTTCTTC TRBJ2-1 . TRBV24-1 .
CASSKTGSNQPQHF TGTGCCAGCAGCAAGACTGGTAGCAATCAGCCCCAGCATTTT TRBJ1-5 . TRBV28 .
CASSLSGTGTHEQYF TGTGCCAGCAGTTTATCGGGAACAGGGACCCACGAGCAGTACTTC TRBJ2-7 . TRBV27 .
CSVYLMNTEAFF TGCAGTGTTTACTTGATGAACACTGAAGCTTTCTTT TRBJ1-1 . TRBV20-1 once
CASALPGGTDTQYF TGTGCCAGCGCATTGCCGGGGGGCACAGATACGCAGTATTTT TRBJ2-3 . TRBV6-2/TRBV6-3 .
CSSTGRDGYTF TGCAGCTCAACGGGGAGGGATGGCTACACCTTC TRBJ1-2 . TRBV29-1 .
CASSLSVQGTEAFF TGCGCCAGCAGCTTATCCGTACAGGGCACTGAAGCTTTCTTT TRBJ1-1 . TRBV5-1 .
CASSFSIAGPSDTQYF TGTGCCAGCAGCTTCTCGATCGCCGGCCCCTCAGATACGCAGTATTTT TRBJ2-3 . TRBV7-9 .
CASSPTGGEDEQYF TGTGCCAGCAGTCCTACAGGGGGCGAGGACGAGCAGTACTTC TRBJ2-7 TRBD1 TRBV28 .
CSARGETNTGELFF TGCAGTGCTAGGGGGGAAACTAACACCGGGGAGCTGTTTTTT TRBJ2-2 . TRBV20-1 .
CASSPSGRAYNEQFF TGTGCCAGTAGCCCTAGCGGGAGGGCCTACAATGAGCAGTTCTTC TRBJ2-1 TRBD2 TRBV19 .
CASSLSHNEQFF TGTGCCAGCAGTTTGTCACACAATGAGCAGTTCTTC TRBJ2-1 . TRBV27 .
CASSVYNEQFF TGTGCCAGCAGCGTATACAATGAGCAGTTCTTC TRBJ2-1 . TRBV6-6 .
CASRGSTYNEQFF TGTGCCAGCAGGGGGTCTACCTACAATGAGCAGTTCTTC TRBJ2-1 . TRBV6-2/TRBV6-3 .
CASSYTGENTGELFF TGTGCCAGCAGTTACACAGGGGAAAATACCGGGGAGCTGTTTTTT TRBJ2-2 TRBD1 TRBV6-5 .
CASSSRGTGVMNTEAFF TGTGCCAGCAGCTCCCGAGGGACAGGGGTTATGAACACTGAAGCTTTCTTT TRBJ1-1 TRBD1 TRBV7-2 .
CASSITGRTEAFF TGTGCCAGTAGTATTACGGGGAGGACTGAAGCTTTCTTT TRBJ1-1 . TRBV19 .
CASNLGGAANTGELFF TGTGCCAGCAATCTGGGGGGGGCAGCGAACACCGGGGAGCTGTTTTTT TRBJ2-2 . TRBV2 .
CSVVYVDFYEQFF TGCAGCGTTGTGTATGTAGATTTTTATGAGCAGTTCTTC TRBJ2-1 . TRBV29-1 .
CAISDDTTNEKLFF TGTGCCATCAGTGATGACACAACTAATGAAAAACTGTTTTTT TRBJ1-4 . TRBV10-3 .
CASSDSEGRDTEAFF TGTGCCAGCAGTGACTCTGAGGGTCGGGACACTGAAGCTTTCTTT TRBJ1-1 . TRBV6-4 .
CASSRTEFYGYTF TGTGCCAGCAGCCGGACAGAGTTCTATGGCTACACCTTC TRBJ1-2 . TRBV12-3/TRBV12-4 .
CASQTGNGYTF TGTGCCAGTCAAACAGGGAATGGCTACACCTTC TRBJ1-2 . TRBV6-6 .
CASSISWGNEQFF TGTGCCAGTAGTATATCCTGGGGTAATGAGCAGTTCTTC TRBJ2-1 . TRBV19 few